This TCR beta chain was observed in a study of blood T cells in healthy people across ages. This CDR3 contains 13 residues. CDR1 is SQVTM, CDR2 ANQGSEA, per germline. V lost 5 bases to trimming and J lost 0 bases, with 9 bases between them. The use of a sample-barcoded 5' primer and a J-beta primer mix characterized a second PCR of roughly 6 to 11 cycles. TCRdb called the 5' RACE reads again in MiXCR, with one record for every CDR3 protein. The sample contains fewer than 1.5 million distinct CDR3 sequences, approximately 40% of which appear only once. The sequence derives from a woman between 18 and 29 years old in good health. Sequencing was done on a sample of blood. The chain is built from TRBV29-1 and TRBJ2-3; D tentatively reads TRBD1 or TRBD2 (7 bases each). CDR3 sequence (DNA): TGCAGCGTTCAGGGGGGGAGCACAGATACGCAGTATTTT. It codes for CSVQGGSTDTQYF.